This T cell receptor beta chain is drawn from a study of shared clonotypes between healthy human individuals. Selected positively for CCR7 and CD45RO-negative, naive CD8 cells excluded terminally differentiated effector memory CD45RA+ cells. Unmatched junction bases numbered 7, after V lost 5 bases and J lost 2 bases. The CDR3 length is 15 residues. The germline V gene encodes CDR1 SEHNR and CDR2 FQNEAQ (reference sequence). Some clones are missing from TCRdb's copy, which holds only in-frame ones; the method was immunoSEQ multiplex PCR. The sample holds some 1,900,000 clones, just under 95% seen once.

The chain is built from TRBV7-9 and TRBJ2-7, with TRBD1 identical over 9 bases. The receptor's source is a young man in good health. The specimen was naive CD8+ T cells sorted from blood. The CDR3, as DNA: TGTGCCAGCAGCGCCGGACAGGGGAAAACCTACGAGCAGTACTTC. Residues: CASSAGQGKTYEQYF.